The rows below give T cell receptor beta chains drawn from one sample of a study of early stage breast cancer tumors. TCRdb's copy holds only in-frame clones and misses some; the assay was immunoSEQ multiplex PCR. The sample contains about 28,000 clones, around 67% of which appear only once. Material: blood. Receptors originate from a person in their 40s with breast cancer. The CDR3 runs from the conserved cysteine through the conserved F or W. D genes are given only for firm matches. Not all rows give a size; the values are once, few, many and, for expanded clones, a class.

TRBJ2-5 | - | TRBV7-6 | - | TGTGCCAGCAGCTCCTACCGGGGGGAGACCCAGTACTTC | CASSSYRGETQYF
TRBJ1-1 | - | TRBV11-2 | - | TGTGCCAGCAGCTTACGTCAGCTTCTGAACACTGAAGCTTTCTTT | CASSLRQLLNTEAFF
TRBJ2-5 | TRBD2 | TRBV28 | - | TGTGCCAGCAAGGGTGGGGGACTAGCGGAGACCCAGTACTTC | CASKGGGLAETQYF
TRBJ1-3 | - | TRBV5-1 | - | TGCGCCAGCAGCGCCGCCCTCTCTGGAAACACCATATATTTT | CASSAALSGNTIYF
TRBJ1-2 | - | TRBV28 | few | TGTGCCAGCAGTTTAGGCGTCCTTCCTGGCTACACCTTC | CASSLGVLPGYTF
TRBJ1-1 | - | TRBV2 | - | TGTGCCAGCAGTCCCTTCACAGGGAGCATCATGAACACTGAAGCTTTCTTT | CASSPFTGSIMNTEAFF
TRBJ1-2 | TRBD1 | TRBV6-1 | - | TGTGCCAGCAGTGAGGGACAGGGGGCATCGGTATATGGCTACACCTTC | CASSEGQGASVYGYTF
TRBJ2-3 | - | TRBV30 | - | TGTGCCTTACGGGGGGCTCGCACAGATACGCAGTATTTT | CALRGARTDTQYF
TRBJ2-7 | TRBD1 | TRBV18 | - | TGTGCCAGCCGGCCGTCGGACAGGGGGCTTTACGAGCAGTACTTC | CASRPSDRGLYEQYF
TRBJ2-3 | TRBD2 | TRBV4-1 | - | TGCGCCAGCAGCACTTTGCCGGGACTAGCGGGACGAGAAACAGATACGCAGTATTTT | CASSTLPGLAGRETDTQYF
TRBJ2-1 | TRBD2 | TRBV5-1 | - | TGCGCCAGCAGCGCCAGCGGGGTTTGGGATGAGCAGTTCTTC | CASSASGVWDEQFF
TRBJ2-3 | - | TRBV7-2 | few | TGTGCCAGCAGCTTCTATGGGGATACGCAGTATTTT | CASSFYGDTQYF
TRBJ1-4 | - | TRBV7-2 | - | TGTGCCAGCAGCTTCCCGCCACTGGAGGAAAAACTGTTTTTT | CASSFPPLEEKLFF
TRBJ2-7 | TRBD2 | TRBV13 | - | TGTGCCAGCAGCCGATGGGCTAGCGGGAGTCACGAGCAGTACTTC | CASSRWASGSHEQYF
TRBJ2-7 | - | TRBV29-1 | - | TGCAGCGTTGAGCTGGACTACGAGCAGTACTTC | CSVELDYEQYF
TRBJ2-3 | - | TRBV7-2 | few | TGTGCCAGCAGCTCCGTCCCCACAGATACGCAGTATTTT | CASSSVPTDTQYF
TRBJ2-1 | - | TRBV19 | - | TGTGCCAGTAGTACGTGGCGTGAGCAGTTCTTC | CASSTWREQFF
TRBJ1-1 | - | TRBV5-4 | - | TGTGCCAGCAGCGACCCATTCAAGAACACTGAAGCTTTCTTT | CASSDPFKNTEAFF
TRBJ2-1 | TRBD1 | TRBV6-1 | - | TGTGCCAGCAGTGACACAGACAGGGGGCAATACAATGAGCAGTTCTTC | CASSDTDRGQYNEQFF
TRBJ1-1 | TRBD1 | TRBV18 | - | TGTGCCAGCTCATTTGGACAGGGGGGAACGAACACTGAAGCTTTCTTT | CASSFGQGGTNTEAFF
TRBJ1-1 | - | TRBV7-9 | - | TGTGCCAGCAGCTCACTGGGCACTGAAGCTTTCTTT | CASSSLGTEAFF
TRBJ1-1 | - | TRBV5-4 | - | TGTGCCAGCAGCATCGGGTACGACGGGACTGAAGCTTTCTTT | CASSIGYDGTEAFF
TRBJ1-1 | TRBD1 | TRBV7-9 | - | TGTGCCAGCAGCTTGGGGACAGGCGGGGTCACTGAAGCTTTCTTT | CASSLGTGGVTEAFF
TRBJ1-1 | - | TRBV28 | - | TGTGCCAGCAGTTTGCCTGGAACTGAAGCTTTCTTT | CASSLPGTEAFF
TRBJ2-1 | TRBD1 | TRBV6-4 | - | TGTGCCAGCAGTTCGACAGGGGGCGTCGAGCAGTTCTTC | CASSSTGGVEQFF
TRBJ2-3 | - | TRBV14 | - | TGTGCCAGCAGCCAGAGGGGTAATCTCCCCACAGATACGCAGTATTTT | CASSQRGNLPTDTQYF
TRBJ1-2 | - | TRBV14 | - | TGTGCCAGCAGCCCGCACAGGAGCAACTATGGCTACACCTTC | CASSPHRSNYGYTF
TRBJ2-1 | TRBD2 | TRBV30 | - | TGTGCCTGGAGTTATGCTAGCGGGTACTCCTACAATGAGCAGTTCTTC | CAWSYASGYSYNEQFF
TRBJ2-1 | TRBD2 | TRBV29-1 | - | TGCAGCGTTGAATACGGCGGGAGTGCGTATGAGCAGTTCTTC | CSVEYGGSAYEQFF
TRBJ2-7 | - | TRBV7-8 | - | TGTGCCAGCAGCTTGATAGGGACCGAGCAGTACTTC | CASSLIGTEQYF
TRBJ1-1 | TRBD1 | TRBV11-2 | - | TGTGCCAGCAGAGCCGGACAGGGGGAAATGAACACTGAAGCTTTCTTT | CASRAGQGEMNTEAFF
TRBJ2-5 | - | TRBV11-3 | once | TGTGCCAGCAGCCGCAAGACCCCGCCGACCCAGTACTTC | CASSRKTPPTQYF
TRBJ1-1 | - | TRBV10-1 | few | TGCGCCAGCAGTGAGCCGAGGGGGTACACTGAAGCTTTCTTT | CASSEPRGYTEAFF
TRBJ2-1 | TRBD2 | TRBV11-2 | few | TGTGCCAGCAGCTTAGATCGCGGGAGGGTCAATGAGCAGTTCTTC | CASSLDRGRVNEQFF
TRBJ2-3 | TRBD2 | TRBV11-2 | - | TGTGCCAGCAGCTCTCGCGGGAGAAGCACAGATACGCAGTATTTT | CASSSRGRSTDTQYF